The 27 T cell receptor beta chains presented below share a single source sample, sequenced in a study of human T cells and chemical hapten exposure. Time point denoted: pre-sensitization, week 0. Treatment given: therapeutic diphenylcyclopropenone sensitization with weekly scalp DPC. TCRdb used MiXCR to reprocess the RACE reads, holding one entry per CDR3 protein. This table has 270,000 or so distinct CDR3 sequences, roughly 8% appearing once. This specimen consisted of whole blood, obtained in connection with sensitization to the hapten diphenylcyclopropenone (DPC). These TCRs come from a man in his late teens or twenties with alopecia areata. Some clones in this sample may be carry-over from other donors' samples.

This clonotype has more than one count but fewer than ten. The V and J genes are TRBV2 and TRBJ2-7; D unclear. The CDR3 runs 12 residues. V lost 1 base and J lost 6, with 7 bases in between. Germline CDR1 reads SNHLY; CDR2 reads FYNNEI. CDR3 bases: TGTGCCAGCAGTGAAGAGGGCGTCGAGCAGTACTTC. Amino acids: CASSEEGVEQYF.

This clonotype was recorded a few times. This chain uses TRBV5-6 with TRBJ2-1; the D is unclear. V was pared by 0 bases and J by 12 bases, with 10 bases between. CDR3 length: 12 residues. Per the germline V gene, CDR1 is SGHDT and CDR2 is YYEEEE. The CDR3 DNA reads TGTGCCAGCAGCTTGGTCAGTAGTGGGCAGTTCTTC. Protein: CASSLVSSGQFF.

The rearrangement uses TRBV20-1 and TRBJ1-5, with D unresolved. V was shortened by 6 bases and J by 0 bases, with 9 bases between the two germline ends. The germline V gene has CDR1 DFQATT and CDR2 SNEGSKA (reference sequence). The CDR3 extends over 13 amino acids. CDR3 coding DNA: TGCAGTGCAGGCAAGTATAGCAATCAGCCCCAGCATTTT. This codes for CSAGKYSNQPQHF.

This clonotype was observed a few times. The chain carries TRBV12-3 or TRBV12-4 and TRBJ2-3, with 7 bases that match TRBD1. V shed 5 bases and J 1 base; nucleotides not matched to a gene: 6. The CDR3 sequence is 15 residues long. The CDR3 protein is CASSPDRIRTDTQYF. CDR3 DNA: TGTGCCAGCAGTCCGGACAGGATTCGCACAGATACGCAGTATTTT.

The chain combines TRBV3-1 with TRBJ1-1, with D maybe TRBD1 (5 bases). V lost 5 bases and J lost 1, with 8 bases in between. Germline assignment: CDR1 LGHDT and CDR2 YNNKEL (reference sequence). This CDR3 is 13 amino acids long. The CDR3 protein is CASSTQGNTEAFF. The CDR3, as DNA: TGTGCCAGCAGCACCCAGGGGAACACTGAAGCTTTCTTT.

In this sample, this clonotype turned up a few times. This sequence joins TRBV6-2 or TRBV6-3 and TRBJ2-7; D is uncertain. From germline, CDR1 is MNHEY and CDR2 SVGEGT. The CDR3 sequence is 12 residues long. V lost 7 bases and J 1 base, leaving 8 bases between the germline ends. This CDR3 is CASTPPSYEQYF. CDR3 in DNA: TGTGCCAGCACCCCCCCTTCCTACGAGCAGTACTTC.

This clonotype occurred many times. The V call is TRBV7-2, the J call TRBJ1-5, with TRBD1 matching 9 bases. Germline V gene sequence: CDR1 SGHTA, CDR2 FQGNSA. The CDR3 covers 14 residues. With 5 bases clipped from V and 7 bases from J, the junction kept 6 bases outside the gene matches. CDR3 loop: CASSRDREWQPQHF. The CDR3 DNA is TGTGCCAGCAGCCGGGACAGGGAGTGGCAGCCCCAGCATTTT.

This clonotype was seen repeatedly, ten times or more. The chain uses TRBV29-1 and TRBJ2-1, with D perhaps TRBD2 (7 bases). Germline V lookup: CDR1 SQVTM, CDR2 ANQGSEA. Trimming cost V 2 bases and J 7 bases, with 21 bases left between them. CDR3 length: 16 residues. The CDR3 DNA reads TGCAGCGTTGAATTCCCCACGGGGGGCATGGGGAATGAGCAGTTCTTC. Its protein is CSVEFPTGGMGNEQFF.

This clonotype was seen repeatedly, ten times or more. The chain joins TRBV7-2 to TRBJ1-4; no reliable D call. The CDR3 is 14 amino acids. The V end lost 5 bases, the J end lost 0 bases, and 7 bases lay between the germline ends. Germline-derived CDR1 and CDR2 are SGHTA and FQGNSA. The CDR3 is CASSHDATNEKLFF. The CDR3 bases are TGTGCCAGCAGCCATGATGCAACTAATGAAAAACTGTTTTTT.

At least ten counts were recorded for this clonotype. Written as DNA, the CDR3 is TGTGCCAGCAGACGAGAAGGGAGGCAAGAGACCCAGTACTTC. It encodes CASRREGRQETQYF. The chain couples TRBV6-6 to TRBJ2-5; weak D call: TRBD2 (6 bases). V lost 6 bases and J lost 2, with 13 bases in between. Germline assignment: CDR1 MNHNY and CDR2 SVGAGI (reference sequence). The CDR3 length is 14 residues.

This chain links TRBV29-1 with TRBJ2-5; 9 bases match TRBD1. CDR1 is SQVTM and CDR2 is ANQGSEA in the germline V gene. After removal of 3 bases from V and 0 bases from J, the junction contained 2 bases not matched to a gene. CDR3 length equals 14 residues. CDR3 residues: CSVDRDRDQETQYF. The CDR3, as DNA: TGCAGCGTTGACCGGGACAGGGACCAAGAGACCCAGTACTTC.

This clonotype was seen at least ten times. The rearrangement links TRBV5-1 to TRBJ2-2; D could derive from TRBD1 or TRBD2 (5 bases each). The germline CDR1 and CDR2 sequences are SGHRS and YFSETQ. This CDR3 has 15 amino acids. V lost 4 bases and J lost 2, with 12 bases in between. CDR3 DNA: TGCGCCAGCAGCCACCGGGACGGTAACACCGGGGAGCTGTTTTTT. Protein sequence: CASSHRDGNTGELFF.

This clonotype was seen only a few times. CDR3: CASSKLGQGSGGQFF. The CDR3 bases are TGTGCCAGCAGCAAGTTGGGACAGGGTAGCGGCGGGCAGTTCTTC. The V call is TRBV5-5, the J call TRBJ2-1; TRBD1 aligns across 9 bases. Germline loops: CDR1 SGHKS, CDR2 YYEKEE (reference sequence). CDR3 size: 15 residues. Trimming cost V 4 bases and J 12 bases; bases outside gene matches: 14.

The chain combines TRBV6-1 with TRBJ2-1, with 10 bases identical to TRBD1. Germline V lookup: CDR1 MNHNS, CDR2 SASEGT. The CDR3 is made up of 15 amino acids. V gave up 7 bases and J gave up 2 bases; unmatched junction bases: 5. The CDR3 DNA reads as TGTGCCAGCACCGGGGACAGGGGAACCTACAATGAGCAGTTCTTC. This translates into CASTGDRGTYNEQFF.

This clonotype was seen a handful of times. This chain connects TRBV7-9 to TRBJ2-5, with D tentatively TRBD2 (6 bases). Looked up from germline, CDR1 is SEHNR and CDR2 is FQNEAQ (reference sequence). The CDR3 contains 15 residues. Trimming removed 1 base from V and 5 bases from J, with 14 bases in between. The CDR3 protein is CASSLGSGTGETQYF. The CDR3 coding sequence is TGTGCCAGCAGCTTAGGGTCCGGGACTGGGGAGACCCAGTACTTC.

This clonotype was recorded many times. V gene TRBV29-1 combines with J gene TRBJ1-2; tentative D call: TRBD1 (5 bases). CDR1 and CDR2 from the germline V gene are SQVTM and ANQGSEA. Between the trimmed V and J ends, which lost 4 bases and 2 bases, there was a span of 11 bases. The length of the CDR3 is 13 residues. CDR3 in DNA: TGCAGCGTTGCGACAGCTTTAAACTATGGCTACACCTTC. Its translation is CSVATALNYGYTF.

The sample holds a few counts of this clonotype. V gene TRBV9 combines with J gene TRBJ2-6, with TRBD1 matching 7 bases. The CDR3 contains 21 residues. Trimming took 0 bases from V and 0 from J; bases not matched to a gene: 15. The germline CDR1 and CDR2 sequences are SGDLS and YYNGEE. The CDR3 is CASSVEGGRQGPHSGANVLTF. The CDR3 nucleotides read TGTGCCAGCAGCGTAGAGGGTGGTAGACAGGGCCCCCACTCTGGGGCCAACGTCCTGACTTTC.

The chain's CDR3 is CASSLRTGKNTGELFF. The CDR3 bases are TGTGCCAGCAGTTTGAGGACAGGGAAGAACACCGGGGAGCTGTTTTTT. This chain links TRBV6-2 or TRBV6-3 with TRBJ2-2; 8 bases map to TRBD1. V lost 4 bases and J lost 1; bases outside the gene matches: 5. Germline V gene sequence: CDR1 MNHEY, CDR2 SVGEGT. The CDR3 runs to 16 residues.

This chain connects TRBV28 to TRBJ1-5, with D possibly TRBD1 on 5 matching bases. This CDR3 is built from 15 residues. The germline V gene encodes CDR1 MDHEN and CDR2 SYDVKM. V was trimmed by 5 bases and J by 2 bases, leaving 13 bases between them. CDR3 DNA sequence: TGTGCCAGCAGTAGCCGGGGGTGGGGCAATCAGCCCCAGCATTTT. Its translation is CASSSRGWGNQPQHF.

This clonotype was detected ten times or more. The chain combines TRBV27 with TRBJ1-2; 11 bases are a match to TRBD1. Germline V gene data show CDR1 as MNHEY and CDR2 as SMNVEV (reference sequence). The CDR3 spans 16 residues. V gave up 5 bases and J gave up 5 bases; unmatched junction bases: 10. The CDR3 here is CASSPGLGQGGYGYTF. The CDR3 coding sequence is TGTGCCAGCAGTCCAGGTCTGGGACAGGGGGGGTATGGCTACACCTTC.

As DNA, the CDR3 is TGCGCCAGCAGCTTGGGGGGCGGAGGCTACGAGCAGTACGTC. Translation: CASSLGGGGYEQYV. The chain couples TRBV5-1 to TRBJ2-7; D may correspond to TRBD1 or TRBD2 (5 bases each). This CDR3 contains 14 residues. The V gene's germline CDR1 is SGHRS and CDR2 YFSETQ. The germline V and J ends were trimmed by 0 bases and 3 bases, with 10 bases remaining between them.

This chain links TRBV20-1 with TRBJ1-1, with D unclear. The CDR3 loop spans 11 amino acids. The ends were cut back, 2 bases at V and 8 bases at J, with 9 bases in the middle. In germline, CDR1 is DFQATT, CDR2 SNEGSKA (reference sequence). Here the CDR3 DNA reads TGCAGTGCTAGAAAGGTAACCGAAGCTTTCTTT. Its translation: CSARKVTEAFF.

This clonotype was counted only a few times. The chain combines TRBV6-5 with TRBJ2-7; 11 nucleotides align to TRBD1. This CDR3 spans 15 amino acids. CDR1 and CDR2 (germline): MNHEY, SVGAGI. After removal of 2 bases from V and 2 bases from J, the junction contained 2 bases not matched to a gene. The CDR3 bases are TGTGCCAGCAGTTACCGGACAGGGGGCCCCTACGAGCAGTACTTC. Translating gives CASSYRTGGPYEQYF.

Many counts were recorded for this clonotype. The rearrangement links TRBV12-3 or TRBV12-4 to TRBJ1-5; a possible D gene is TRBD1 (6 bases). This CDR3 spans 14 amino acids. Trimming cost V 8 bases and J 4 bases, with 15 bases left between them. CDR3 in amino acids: CASRREGENQPQHF. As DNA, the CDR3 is TGTGCCAGCCGCCGGGAGGGGGAGAATCAGCCCCAGCATTTT.

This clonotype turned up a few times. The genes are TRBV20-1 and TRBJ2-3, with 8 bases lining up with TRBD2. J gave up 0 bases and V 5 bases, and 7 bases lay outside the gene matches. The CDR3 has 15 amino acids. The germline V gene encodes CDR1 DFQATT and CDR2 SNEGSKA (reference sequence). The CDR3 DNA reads TGCAGTGCTTCCTCTAGCGGGTCTAGCACAGATACGCAGTATTTT. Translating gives CSASSSGSSTDTQYF.

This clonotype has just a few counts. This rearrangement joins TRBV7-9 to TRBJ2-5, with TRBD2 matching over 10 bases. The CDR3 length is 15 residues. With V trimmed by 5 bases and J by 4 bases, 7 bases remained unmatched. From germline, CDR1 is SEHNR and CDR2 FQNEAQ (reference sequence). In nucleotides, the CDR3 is TGTGCCAGCAGCCCATTCCAGCGGGGGGGAGAGACCCAGTACTTC. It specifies CASSPFQRGGETQYF.

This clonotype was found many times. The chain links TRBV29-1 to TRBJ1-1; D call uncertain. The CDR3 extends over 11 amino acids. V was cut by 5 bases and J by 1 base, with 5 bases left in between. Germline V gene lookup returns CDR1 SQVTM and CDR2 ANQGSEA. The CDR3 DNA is TGCAGCGTTCCGGGGAACACTGAAGCTTTCTTT. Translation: CSVPGNTEAFF.